The clone carrying this T cell receptor beta chain was detected many times. The antigen is unknown. Unique molecular identifiers tagged individual cDNA molecules. Via MiXCR, TCRdb re-called the 5' RACE reads, giving one row per CDR3 protein. The profile shows fewer than 85,000 distinct CDR3 sequences, around 12% of them singletons. V dropped 4 bases and J dropped 5 bases, with 22 bases sitting between them. The CDR3 has 16 residues. CDR1 and CDR2 (germline): SQVTM, ANQGSEA. This sample stems from a study of early T cells in non-severe SARS-CoV-2 infection. Study at large: The authors sequenced bulk RNA from unsorted whole blood, leaving chains unpaired. Whole-study results and caveats: Anti-spike CD8 responses were favored by VDJdb matching, which missed private and CD4 specificities.

This chain joins TRBV29-1 and TRBJ2-3; no clear D gene. This TCR came from an adult who was a healthcare worker with PCR-confirmed SARS-CoV-2 infection or an uninfected control (not recorded which). Material for sequencing was whole blood. The DNA for the CDR3 is TGCAGCGTTGTAGAAACGGGTCTAACTTTCAGAGATACGCAGTATTTT. It specifies CSVVETGLTFRDTQYF.